This TCR beta chain comes out of a study of shared clonotypes between healthy human individuals (dated by TCRdb to 2018 to 2021). At the level of the whole study: The cohort comprised a couple of women and a few men aged 18 to 49 years. For each donor, CD4 naive and CD4 memory were each given three plates, CD8 naive was given two plates, and CD8 memory was given one plate. Different laboratories and diverse techniques were used to prepare libraries and sequence TCR repertoires, to increase sequencing depth and limit assay-specific biases. Leukapheresis yielded between about 0.94 and 9 billion PBMCs per donor. To estimate repertoire size and how much clonotype sharing occurs between individuals, the study deeply sequenced the blood TCR repertoires of several healthy adults. The study at large found these results: Estimated clonotype richness was generally larger for naive than for memory subsets. Incomplete sequencing was indicated by rarefaction of sorted-subset datasets, despite the large sequencing depth. The small number of donors limited the genetic and exposure-history diversity represented. Pairwise subsampling led to the expectation that sequencing depth would affect the degree of clonotype sharing among donors. Across a few donors, about 4.5% of naive CD4, roughly 3.5% of naive CD8, roughly 2.3% of memory CD4, and approximately 0.4% of memory CD8 clonotypes were shared. Higher generation probabilities were observed for clonotypes shared by all four sorted-subset donors than for non-shared clonotypes. Sampling was restricted to blood, and TCR repertoires in tissue are likely to differ from TCR repertoires in blood.

Using the deep immunoSEQ assay, TCR CDR3 regions were amplified from genomic DNA by multiplex PCR. Extracted genomic DNA from each cell subset was spread evenly across all wells of several immunoSEQ 96-well plates, with each plate serving as a replicate. For sorted subsets, 200 to 250 ng of genomic DNA, equivalent to 30,000 or so T cell genomes, went into each replicate PCR. Purified libraries were measured with a Qubit 3.0 fluorometer, size-checked on a Bioanalyzer 2100, and measured again with the KAPA Library Quantification kit. Every immunoSEQ 96-well plate was sequenced on a separate single-read 150-cycle Illumina NextSeq 550 flow cell. On the authors' methods: Because the immunoSEQ output held only junctional sequences and lacked quality scores, the filtering could not match the filtering applied to full-length reads. To assign V/J genes and CDR3, sequences were annotated using PyIR, a Python wrapper for IgBLAST v1.9, with IMGT germline references. Any read was removed if the V/J assignment was weak (E-value above 1e-6), the CDR3 was missing, or the read contained stop codons, out-of-frame junctions, or ambiguous translated residues. V3J clonotypes were defined by identical inferred V gene, J gene, and CDR3 amino acid sequence. Percentage overlap between repertoires was calculated by dividing the number of shared unique clonotypes by the size of the smaller repertoire. Richness of each repertoire was evaluated using RTK rarefaction, the Chao1 estimator, and Recon v2.1 estimates of unobserved clonotypes. Generation probabilities were computed with OLGA for all TCRbeta clonotypes obtained by the gDNA method from several donors. This is the immuneACCESS table as TCRdb keeps it, with only in-frame sequences that have V and J called. A part of the clones is gone; compared with another copy, unresolved V genes explain less than half, and the rest is unexplained. D and trimming were read from the DNA, whereas the V and J calls and clone size are those reported in that table. Within this sample are about 2.1 million clones, with roughly 95% of them counted one time only. Less than 2% of the sample comes from the top ten.

V loses 7 bases of germline sequence and J loses 3 bases, and the interval between the two ends is 8 bases. From the cysteine up to the phenylalanine, the CDR3 has a length of 12 residues. The only DNA kept is the CDR3, 36 bases in frame from the first base. The germline V gene supplies CDR1 SGHAT and CDR2 FQNNGV. For the CD8 naive samples, CD45RO-negative cells were positively selected for CCR7, yielding a CD45RA+CCR7+ population from which TemRA cells were excluded. Healthy HIV-negative adults with no recently reported acute infections or vaccinations were included as donors. Every donor was a Caucasian adult residing in Nashville, Tennessee, USA. Blood was obtained by leukapheresis, after which PBMCs were separated by Ficoll-Histopaque density gradient centrifugation and cryopreserved in liquid nitrogen vapor phase. Analytical flow cytometry was used to check the purity and quantity of each magnetically sorted T cell population. From each sorted fraction, genomic DNA was isolated and quantified by UV absorbance on a Nanodrop 2000c.

Turning to this clone: The antigen it binds to is not known. No per-base quality is available; no much larger clone lies one base away.

This TCR was recovered from a man aged 18 to 29 in good health. Some clones in this sample may be carry-over from other donors' samples. Source material: naive CD8+ T cells from PBMCs. The cell subset or site label on this specimen signifies: CD45RA+CCR7+. Recombination connected TRBV11-2 to TRBJ2-3; the D gene cannot be resolved reliably. The CDR3 protein sequence reads: CASTGLTDTQYF. The nucleotide sequence reads TGTGCCAGCACGGGTTTGACAGATACGCAGTATTTT. Reference TRBV11-2 and TRBJ2-3 proteins supply the regions before and after the CDR3; the full variable domain is: EAGVAQSPRYKIIEKRQSVAFWCNPISGHATLYWYQQILGQGPKLLIQFQNNGVVDDSQLPKDRFSAERLKGVDSTLKIQPAKLEDSAVYLCASTGLTDTQYFGPGTRLTVL.